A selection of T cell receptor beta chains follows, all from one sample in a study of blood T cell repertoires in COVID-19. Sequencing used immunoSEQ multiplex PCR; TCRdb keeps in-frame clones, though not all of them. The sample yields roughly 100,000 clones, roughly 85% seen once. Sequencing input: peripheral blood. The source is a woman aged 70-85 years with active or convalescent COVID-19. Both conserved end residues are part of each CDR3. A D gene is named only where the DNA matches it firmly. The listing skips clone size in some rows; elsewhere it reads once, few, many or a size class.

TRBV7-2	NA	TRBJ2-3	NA	CASSRAGGGTDTQYF	TGTGCCAGCAGCCGCGCGGGCGGGGGCACAGATACGCAGTATTTT
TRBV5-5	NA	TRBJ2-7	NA	CASSRDTYYEQYF	TGTGCCAGCAGCCGTGACACATACTACGAGCAGTACTTC
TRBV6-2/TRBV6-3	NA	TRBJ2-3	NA	CASSQTSDTQYF	TGTGCCAGCAGCCAGACTTCAGATACGCAGTATTTT
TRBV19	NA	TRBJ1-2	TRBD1	CDPRDRDYYGYTF	TGCGATCCGAGGGACAGGGATTACTATGGCTACACCTTC
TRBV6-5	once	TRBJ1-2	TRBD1	CASSLGQIYGYTF	TGTGCCAGCTCCCTGGGACAGATCTATGGCTACACCTTC
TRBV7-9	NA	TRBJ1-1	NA	CASSLDGRPTEAFF	TGTGCCAGCAGCTTAGATGGGCGCCCCACTGAAGCTTTCTTT
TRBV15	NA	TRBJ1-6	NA	CATSPSRTENSPLHF	TGTGCCACCAGCCCATCCCGGACTGAGAATTCACCCCTCCACTTT
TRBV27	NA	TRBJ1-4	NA	CASRTNRYEKLFF	TGTGCCAGCAGGACAAACCGATATGAAAAACTGTTTTTT
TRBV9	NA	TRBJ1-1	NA	CASSTRGMGTEAFF	TGTGCCAGCAGCACCCGCGGGATGGGCACTGAAGCTTTCTTT
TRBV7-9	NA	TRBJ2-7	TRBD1	CASSPGQVSYEQYF	TGTGCCAGCAGCCCCGGACAGGTCTCCTACGAGCAGTACTTC
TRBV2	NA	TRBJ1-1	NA	CASSRNQGSGTEAFF	TGTGCCAGCAGTCGGAATCAGGGAAGTGGGACTGAAGCTTTCTTT
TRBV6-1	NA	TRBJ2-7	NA	CASSEQQVIATPSYYEQYF	TGTGCCAGCAGTGAACAACAGGTCATAGCTACTCCGTCTTACTACGAGCAGTACTTC
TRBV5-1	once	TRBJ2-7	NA	CASTPFGGVSEQYF	TGCGCCAGCACCCCCTTTGGAGGGGTTAGCGAGCAGTACTTC
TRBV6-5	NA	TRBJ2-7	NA	CASSYSTVGQNYEQYF	TGTGCCAGCAGTTACTCGACGGTCGGACAAAACTACGAGCAGTACTTC
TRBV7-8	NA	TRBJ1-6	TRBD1	CASSFGGGQDPLHF	TGTGCCAGCAGCTTCGGGGGAGGACAGGACCCCCTCCACTTT
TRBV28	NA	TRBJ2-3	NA	CASSLGGGGTDTQYF	TGTGCCAGCAGTTTAGGTGGGGGCGGCACAGATACGCAGTATTTT